The rows below give T cell receptor beta chains drawn from one sample of a study of blood T cell repertoires in COVID-19. Sequencing used immunoSEQ multiplex PCR; TCRdb keeps in-frame clones, though not all of them. The sample has some 150,000 clones, 75% to 90% seen once. Sequenced input: peripheral blood. These receptors all come from a woman aged 60 to 75 with COVID-19, enrolled during active disease. The CDR3 runs from the conserved cysteine through the conserved F or W. Fields, in order: V gene, D gene, J gene, clone size, CDR3 protein, CDR3 DNA. D genes are given only for firm matches. The listing skips clone size in some rows; elsewhere it reads once, few, many or a size class.

v_call: TRBV27
d_call: NA
j_call: TRBJ2-7
clone_size: NA
cdr3_aa: CASSWNRNSYEQYF
cdr3_nt: TGTGCCAGCAGTTGGAACAGGAATTCCTACGAGCAGTACTTC

v_call: TRBV5-4
d_call: TRBD1
j_call: TRBJ2-2
clone_size: NA
cdr3_aa: CASSSRQGRVF
cdr3_nt: TGTGCCAGCAGCAGCCGACAGGGGCGGGTTTTT

v_call: TRBV6-1
d_call: TRBD1
j_call: TRBJ1-6
clone_size: NA
cdr3_aa: CASSELSSGGYSPLHF
cdr3_nt: TGTGCCAGCAGTGAACTTAGTTCAGGGGGCTATTCACCCCTCCACTTT

v_call: TRBV7-9
d_call: NA
j_call: TRBJ2-1
clone_size: NA
cdr3_aa: CASRTVGYNEQFF
cdr3_nt: TGTGCCAGCAGGACAGTTGGTTACAATGAGCAGTTCTTC

v_call: TRBV4-1
d_call: NA
j_call: TRBJ1-5
clone_size: NA
cdr3_aa: CASSQAHRLTNQPQHF
cdr3_nt: TGCGCCAGCAGCCAAGCGCACAGGCTTACCAATCAGCCCCAGCATTTT

v_call: TRBV7-9
d_call: NA
j_call: TRBJ2-1
clone_size: NA
cdr3_aa: CASSQPDRSYNEQFF
cdr3_nt: TGTGCCAGCAGCCAACCGGACAGATCCTACAATGAGCAGTTCTTC

v_call: TRBV5-1
d_call: NA
j_call: TRBJ1-1
clone_size: NA
cdr3_aa: CASSLPQGEYTEAFF
cdr3_nt: TGCGCCAGCAGCTTACCACAGGGAGAGTACACTGAAGCTTTCTTT

v_call: TRBV9
d_call: NA
j_call: TRBJ1-1
clone_size: NA
cdr3_aa: CASSAGGMGTEAFF
cdr3_nt: TGTGCCAGCAGCGCGGGGGGGATGGGCACTGAAGCTTTCTTT

v_call: TRBV11-3
d_call: TRBD1
j_call: TRBJ1-1
clone_size: NA
cdr3_aa: CASRGKWNTEAFF
cdr3_nt: TGTGCTTCCAGGGGGAAGTGGAACACTGAAGCTTTCTTT

v_call: TRBV19
d_call: TRBD1
j_call: TRBJ1-5
clone_size: NA
cdr3_aa: CASSPHDRGSNQPQHF
cdr3_nt: TGTGCCAGTAGTCCTCACGACAGGGGCAGCAATCAGCCCCAGCATTTT

v_call: TRBV2
d_call: TRBD1
j_call: TRBJ2-1
clone_size: NA
cdr3_aa: CASSPDRGYNEQFF
cdr3_nt: TGTGCCAGCAGTCCCGACAGGGGCTACAATGAGCAGTTCTTC

v_call: TRBV27
d_call: NA
j_call: TRBJ1-1
clone_size: NA
cdr3_aa: CASRRGGRDTEAFF
cdr3_nt: TGTGCCAGCAGACGCGGGGGACGCGACACTGAAGCTTTCTTT

v_call: TRBV11-3
d_call: TRBD2
j_call: TRBJ2-1
clone_size: once
cdr3_aa: CASSLVAGGYNEQFF
cdr3_nt: TGTGCCAGCAGCTTAGTTGCGGGGGGGTACAATGAGCAGTTCTTC

v_call: TRBV4-1
d_call: TRBD1
j_call: TRBJ2-2
clone_size: NA
cdr3_aa: CASSQGRQGSNTGELFF
cdr3_nt: TGCGCCAGCAGCCAAGGGAGACAGGGTTCGAACACCGGGGAGCTGTTTTTT

v_call: TRBV24-1
d_call: TRBD1
j_call: TRBJ2-5
clone_size: NA
cdr3_aa: CATSDFRPGGAETQYF
cdr3_nt: TGTGCCACCAGTGATTTTCGCCCAGGGGGCGCCGAGACCCAGTACTTC

v_call: TRBV9
d_call: TRBD2
j_call: TRBJ2-5
clone_size: NA
cdr3_aa: CASSVGLRSTAGAQETQYF
cdr3_nt: TGTGCCAGCAGCGTAGGCCTCAGATCCACAGCGGGGGCTCAAGAGACCCAGTACTTC

v_call: TRBV19
d_call: NA
j_call: TRBJ1-6
clone_size: NA
cdr3_aa: CASSPREGIGISPLHF
cdr3_nt: TGTGCCAGTAGTCCCCGGGAGGGGATCGGTATATCACCCCTCCACTTT

v_call: TRBV11-2
d_call: TRBD1
j_call: TRBJ2-7
clone_size: NA
cdr3_aa: CASSSWTGASSYEQYF
cdr3_nt: TGTGCCAGCAGCTCCTGGACAGGGGCTAGCTCCTACGAGCAGTACTTC

v_call: TRBV7-9
d_call: NA
j_call: TRBJ2-5
clone_size: NA
cdr3_aa: CASSSPGRKPDQETQYF
cdr3_nt: TGTGCCAGCAGCTCCCCAGGGCGAAAGCCTGACCAAGAGACCCAGTACTTC

v_call: TRBV6-5
d_call: NA
j_call: TRBJ1-1
clone_size: NA
cdr3_aa: CASSSSSTLAFF
cdr3_nt: TGTGCCAGCAGTTCCTCCTCTACGTTGGCTTTCTTT

v_call: TRBV14
d_call: NA
j_call: TRBJ2-3
clone_size: NA
cdr3_aa: CASSQVLRATQYF
cdr3_nt: TGTGCCAGCAGCCAAGTATTGCGCGCTACGCAGTATTTT

v_call: TRBV3-1/TRBV3-2
d_call: NA
j_call: TRBJ1-3
clone_size: NA
cdr3_aa: CASSQDTVSGNTIYF
cdr3_nt: TGTGCCAGCAGCCAAGACACAGTCTCTGGAAACACCATATATTTT

v_call: TRBV7-3
d_call: NA
j_call: TRBJ2-3
clone_size: NA
cdr3_aa: CASSYAGKSTDTQYF
cdr3_nt: TGTGCCAGCAGCTACGCAGGGAAAAGCACAGATACGCAGTATTTT

v_call: TRBV14
d_call: TRBD1
j_call: TRBJ1-2
clone_size: NA
cdr3_aa: CASSSRDRGPSYNYGYTF
cdr3_nt: TGTGCCAGCAGCTCCCGGGACAGGGGACCTAGCTATAACTATGGCTACACCTTC

v_call: TRBV29-1
d_call: NA
j_call: TRBJ1-2
clone_size: NA
cdr3_aa: CSVNRDYGYTF
cdr3_nt: TGCAGCGTCAACAGGGACTATGGCTACACCTTC

v_call: TRBV5-5
d_call: TRBD1
j_call: TRBJ1-2
clone_size: NA
cdr3_aa: CASSFSPDRGLSFYGYTF
cdr3_nt: TGTGCCAGCAGCTTCTCTCCGGACAGGGGGCTTTCTTTCTATGGCTACACCTTC

v_call: TRBV18
d_call: TRBD2
j_call: TRBJ2-3
clone_size: NA
cdr3_aa: CASSPRTSGGSYTDTQYF
cdr3_nt: TGTGCCAGCTCACCGAGGACTAGCGGGGGTTCTTACACAGATACGCAGTATTTT

v_call: TRBV2
d_call: NA
j_call: TRBJ1-3
clone_size: NA
cdr3_aa: CASSEEGAGNTIYF
cdr3_nt: TGTGCCAGCAGTGAAGAAGGGGCTGGAAACACCATATATTTT

v_call: TRBV2
d_call: TRBD2
j_call: TRBJ2-1
clone_size: few
cdr3_aa: CASSDNGGAYNEQFF
cdr3_nt: TGTGCCAGCAGTGACAACGGGGGGGCTTACAATGAGCAGTTCTTC

v_call: TRBV3-1/TRBV3-2
d_call: NA
j_call: TRBJ2-1
clone_size: NA
cdr3_aa: CASSQTRGSSYNEQFF
cdr3_nt: TGTGCCAGCAGCCAAACAAGGGGAAGCTCCTACAATGAGCAGTTCTTC

v_call: TRBV6-5
d_call: TRBD2
j_call: TRBJ2-7
clone_size: NA
cdr3_aa: CASLAGDSYEQYF
cdr3_nt: TGTGCCAGCTTAGCGGGGGACTCCTACGAGCAGTACTTC

v_call: TRBV2
d_call: TRBD1
j_call: TRBJ1-2
clone_size: few
cdr3_aa: CASSRDRETYGYTF
cdr3_nt: TGTGCCAGCAGTCGGGACAGGGAGACCTATGGCTACACCTTC

v_call: TRBV24-1
d_call: NA
j_call: TRBJ2-3
clone_size: NA
cdr3_aa: CATSDPAGTGATDTQYF
cdr3_nt: TGTGCCACCAGTGACCCAGCCGGGACGGGAGCCACAGATACGCAGTATTTT

v_call: TRBV4-3
d_call: TRBD1
j_call: TRBJ2-7
clone_size: NA
cdr3_aa: CASSQEWTRGLSEQYF
cdr3_nt: TGCGCCAGCAGCCAAGAATGGACAAGGGGGCTAAGCGAGCAGTACTTC

v_call: TRBV3-1/TRBV3-2
d_call: NA
j_call: TRBJ1-6
clone_size: once
cdr3_aa: CASSQGSSPLHF
cdr3_nt: TGTGCCAGCAGCCAAGGAAGCTCACCCCTCCACTTT

v_call: TRBV6-6
d_call: TRBD1
j_call: TRBJ1-2
clone_size: NA
cdr3_aa: CASSYAGTEVAYGYTF
cdr3_nt: TGTGCCAGCAGTTACGCTGGGACAGAGGTAGCCTATGGCTACACCTTC

v_call: TRBV7-3
d_call: TRBD1
j_call: TRBJ1-2
clone_size: few
cdr3_aa: CASSLAGGTGGDYGYTF
cdr3_nt: TGTGCCAGCAGCTTAGCCGGAGGTACAGGGGGCGACTATGGCTACACCTTC

v_call: TRBV7-9
d_call: NA
j_call: TRBJ1-3
clone_size: NA
cdr3_aa: CASAHGAGNSGNTIYF
cdr3_nt: TGTGCCAGCGCCCATGGGGCGGGGAACTCTGGAAACACCATATATTTT

v_call: TRBV19
d_call: NA
j_call: TRBJ1-4
clone_size: NA
cdr3_aa: CASSITGGSSEKLFF
cdr3_nt: TGTGCCAGTAGTATAACGGGGGGCAGTTCTGAAAAACTGTTTTTT

v_call: TRBV5-8
d_call: NA
j_call: TRBJ1-5
clone_size: NA
cdr3_aa: CASSAILEAQPQHF
cdr3_nt: TGTGCCAGCAGCGCGATACTGGAGGCTCAGCCCCAGCATTTT

v_call: TRBV5-1
d_call: NA
j_call: TRBJ2-1
clone_size: NA
cdr3_aa: CASSLRGSGNEQFF
cdr3_nt: TGCGCCAGCAGCTTGAGGGGGTCTGGGAATGAGCAGTTCTTC

v_call: TRBV4-3
d_call: NA
j_call: TRBJ2-5
clone_size: NA
cdr3_aa: CASSQDWPGEGETQYF
cdr3_nt: TGCGCCAGCAGCCAAGATTGGCCAGGGGAAGGGGAGACCCAGTACTTC

v_call: TRBV18
d_call: TRBD1
j_call: TRBJ2-3
clone_size: NA
cdr3_aa: CASSPPTGGSSDTQYF
cdr3_nt: TGTGCCAGCTCACCACCTACAGGGGGCTCTAGCGATACGCAGTATTTT

v_call: TRBV29-1
d_call: NA
j_call: TRBJ1-4
clone_size: NA
cdr3_aa: CSVGYAGEKLFF
cdr3_nt: TGCAGCGTTGGGTATGCGGGGGAAAAACTGTTTTTT

v_call: TRBV29-1
d_call: NA
j_call: TRBJ1-1
clone_size: NA
cdr3_aa: CSVEGRGISSAEAFF
cdr3_nt: TGCAGCGTCGAGGGCAGGGGCATTTCGAGCGCTGAAGCTTTCTTT

v_call: TRBV4-3
d_call: NA
j_call: TRBJ2-3
clone_size: NA
cdr3_aa: CASSQDRGTDTQYF
cdr3_nt: TGCGCCAGCAGCCAAGACAGGGGCACAGATACGCAGTATTTT

v_call: TRBV7-9
d_call: TRBD1
j_call: TRBJ1-5
clone_size: NA
cdr3_aa: CASSLARDRQLNQPQHF
cdr3_nt: TGTGCCAGCAGCTTAGCGCGGGACAGGCAGCTCAATCAGCCCCAGCATTTT

v_call: TRBV12-3/TRBV12-4
d_call: NA
j_call: TRBJ1-1
clone_size: NA
cdr3_aa: CASSLRGTEAFF
cdr3_nt: TGTGCCAGCAGTCTTCGGGGCACTGAAGCTTTCTTT

v_call: TRBV7-2
d_call: NA
j_call: TRBJ2-1
clone_size: NA
cdr3_aa: CASSLYWPGSEQFF
cdr3_nt: TGTGCCAGCAGCTTATACTGGCCGGGTAGTGAGCAGTTCTTC

v_call: TRBV4-2
d_call: NA
j_call: TRBJ1-1
clone_size: few
cdr3_aa: CASSQDVTGPGYNTEAFF
cdr3_nt: TGTGCCAGCAGCCAAGACGTCACAGGGCCTGGATATAACACTGAAGCTTTCTTT

v_call: TRBV18
d_call: TRBD1
j_call: TRBJ1-6
clone_size: NA
cdr3_aa: CASSPEQGALNSPLHF
cdr3_nt: TGTGCCAGCTCACCTGAACAGGGGGCGCTTAATTCACCCCTCCACTTT

v_call: TRBV28
d_call: NA
j_call: TRBJ1-4
clone_size: NA
cdr3_aa: CASSEASRATNEKLFF
cdr3_nt: TGTGCCAGCAGTGAGGCCTCCAGAGCAACTAATGAAAAACTGTTTTTT

v_call: TRBV19
d_call: TRBD1
j_call: TRBJ2-5
clone_size: once
cdr3_aa: CASSTGRGTGYQETQYF
cdr3_nt: TGTGCCAGTAGTACCGGCCGCGGGACAGGGTACCAAGAGACCCAGTACTTC

v_call: TRBV18
d_call: TRBD1
j_call: TRBJ2-1
clone_size: NA
cdr3_aa: CASSPPRYQFISTGSSYNEQFF
cdr3_nt: TGTGCCAGCTCACCACCGAGATACCAATTTATATCGACAGGGAGCTCCTACAATGAGCAGTTCTTC

v_call: TRBV7-9
d_call: TRBD1
j_call: TRBJ1-5
clone_size: NA
cdr3_aa: CASSTATGGVQPQHF
cdr3_nt: TGTGCCAGCAGCACGGCGACAGGGGGCGTTCAGCCCCAGCATTTT

v_call: TRBV30
d_call: TRBD1
j_call: TRBJ1-1
clone_size: NA
cdr3_aa: CAWEGTGVNTEAFF
cdr3_nt: TGTGCCTGGGAAGGGACAGGGGTCAACACTGAAGCTTTCTTT

v_call: TRBV29-1
d_call: NA
j_call: TRBJ1-2
clone_size: NA
cdr3_aa: CSVEFERPTGIRYGYTF
cdr3_nt: TGCAGCGTTGAATTCGAACGCCCGACAGGTATACGCTATGGCTACACCTTC

v_call: TRBV23-1
d_call: NA
j_call: TRBJ1-4
clone_size: NA
cdr3_aa: CASSQLFATNEKLFF
cdr3_nt: TGCGCCAGCAGTCAACTCTTTGCAACTAATGAAAAACTGTTTTTT